This T cell receptor (beta chain) was documented in a study of identical twins. TCRdb analysed the 5' RACE reads with MiXCR anew, one entry per CDR3 protein. The table includes a few hundred thousand distinct CDR3 sequences, about 8.9% detected once. Per germline, CDR1 KGHSH and CDR2 LQKENI. V dropped 1 base and J dropped 0 bases, with 10 bases sitting between them. This CDR3 is 15 amino acids long. This clonotype has only a few counts. The data were also submitted as part of a second study, on yellow fever vaccine responses in identical twins.

This receptor was obtained from a woman aged 18-29 years in good health. This chain joins TRBV18 and TRBJ2-7; TRBD2 is a possible D gene (6 bases). The sample consisted of CD8+ T cells sorted from blood. As DNA, the CDR3 is TGTGCCAGCTCACCACGTCACGGGAGCTCCTACGAGCAGTACTTC. It specifies CASSPRHGSSYEQYF.